The 5 T cell receptor beta chains in this list originate from one sample, sequenced in a study of blood T cell repertoires in COVID-19 (TCRdb year 2020). The method was the immunoSEQ multiplex PCR assay. TCRdb provides this immuneACCESS table in a form limited to in-frame rearrangements. Some clones are lacking; in checked studies, under half of them reflect an unresolved V gene, and why the rest are absent is not known. The sample table records roughly 97,000 clones; 65% to 90% of these occur just once. The top ten clones comprise about 4.8% of the sample. The sequenced sample was peripheral blood. These TCRs come from a man in his fifties or sixties with acute or convalescent COVID-19.

The chain uses TRBV5-1 and TRBJ2-3; possible D gene TRBD1, 6 bases. Germline loops: CDR1 SGHRS, CDR2 YFSETQ. Trimming stripped 4 bases from V and 6 bases from J, with 15 bases between. The CDR3 contains 14 residues. CDR3 residues: CASSPLMGADTQYF. The CDR3 DNA reads as TGCGCCAGCAGCCCCCTTATGGGGGCCGATACGCAGTATTTT.

This clone showed up just once. The rearrangement links TRBV20-1 to TRBJ2-7; a possible D gene is TRBD1 (6 bases). Germline loops: CDR1 DFQATT, CDR2 SNEGSKA (reference sequence). This CDR3 has 14 residues. Trimming took off 3 bases at V and 5 bases at J, with 17 bases between the two ends. DNA for the CDR3: TGCAGTGCTAGTGGGGCAGGGGACGGCCACGAGCAGTACTTC. Translated: CSASGAGDGHEQYF.

The genes are TRBV7-9 and TRBJ1-2; D call uncertain. Trimming left V 1 base short and J 2 bases short, with 14 bases between. The length of the CDR3 is 16 residues. CDR1 SEHNR and CDR2 FQNEAQ come from the germline V gene (reference sequence). The CDR3 loop is CASSLVSQATNYGYTF. DNA of the CDR3: TGTGCCAGCAGCTTAGTTTCCCAGGCTACAAACTATGGCTACACCTTC.

This clone was recorded a few times. CDR3 region: CATSRDSGGGYTF. The CDR3 DNA is TGTGCCACCAGCAGAGATAGCGGGGGGGGCTACACCTTC. J is TRBJ1-2 and V is TRBV15; D may be TRBD1 (5 bases). V was clipped by 0 bases and J by 8 bases, with 10 bases between them. This CDR3 has 13 residues. Germline lookup yields CDR1 LNHNV and CDR2 YYDKDF (reference sequence).

This clone has ten or more counts. The chain combines TRBV11-2 with TRBJ1-1, with D hard to call. Trimming pared 3 bases from V and 6 bases from J, leaving 8 bases between. Per germline, CDR1 SGHAT and CDR2 FQNNGV. The CDR3 loop spans 12 amino acids. The DNA of the CDR3 is TGTGCCAGCAGCTTTCTCGGTGCTGAAGCTTTCTTT. This sequence encodes CASSFLGAEAFF.